Presented here are 8 T cell receptor beta chains from one specimen sequenced in a study of monozygotic twins with inflammatory bowel disease. TCRdb reprocessed the 5' RACE reads and keeps a single row for each CDR3 protein, giving no DNA. The sample spans a few hundred thousand distinct CDR3 sequences; the ten largest clones claim 2.6%. The specimen sequenced was blood. These receptors were collected from a human donor with ulcerative colitis or Crohn's disease, or a healthy co-twin of an affected twin (not recorded which).

The chain couples TRBV5-1 to TRBJ2-2; TCRdb indicates TRBD1, and absent DNA this call remains unverified. The CDR3 has 16 residues. Per the germline V gene, CDR1 is SGHRS and CDR2 is YFSETQ. The CDR3 reads CASSPGDRALAGELFF.

The chain is built from TRBV20-1 and TRBJ1-5; TCRdb returns TRBD1, unconfirmable since there is no DNA. This CDR3 contains 16 residues. CDR1 and CDR2 from the germline V gene are DFQATT and SNEGSKA (reference sequence). CDR3 amino acids: CSARGSGGRSNQPQHF.

The chain is built from TRBV5-1 and TRBJ2-7. Looked up from germline, CDR1 is SGHRS and CDR2 is YFSETQ. The CDR3 has 16 amino acids. CDR3: CASSLADQSLAYEQYF.

This chain uses TRBV5-1 with TRBJ2-5; there is no DNA to check the TCRdb D call of TRBD2. CDR1 and CDR2 from the germline V gene are SGHRS and YFSETQ. The CDR3 loop spans 16 amino acids. CDR3 amino acids: CASSPLGPQYQETQYF.

The chain links TRBV4-3 to TRBJ2-7. Germline CDR1 and CDR2: LGHNA and YSLEER. CDR3 length equals 14 residues. CDR3: CASSQEGSSYEQYF.

The chain combines TRBV7-2 with TRBJ1-4. This CDR3 region has 13 residues. Per the germline V gene, CDR1 is SGHTA and CDR2 is FQGNSA. CDR3 sequence reads: CASSLEFSFELFF.

The gene calls are TRBV4-2 and TRBJ1-2. CDR1 and CDR2 (germline): LGHNA, YNFKEQ. The CDR3 runs 18 residues. CDR3 sequence: CASSRKLTADTANYGYTF.

The J gene is TRBJ1-2, the V gene TRBV5-4; with no DNA, the TCRdb D assignment of TRBD1 cannot be verified. The CDR3 covers 16 residues. Germline-derived CDR1 and CDR2 are SGHNT and YYREEE (reference sequence). CDR3 loop: CASSFERTGGGYGYTF.